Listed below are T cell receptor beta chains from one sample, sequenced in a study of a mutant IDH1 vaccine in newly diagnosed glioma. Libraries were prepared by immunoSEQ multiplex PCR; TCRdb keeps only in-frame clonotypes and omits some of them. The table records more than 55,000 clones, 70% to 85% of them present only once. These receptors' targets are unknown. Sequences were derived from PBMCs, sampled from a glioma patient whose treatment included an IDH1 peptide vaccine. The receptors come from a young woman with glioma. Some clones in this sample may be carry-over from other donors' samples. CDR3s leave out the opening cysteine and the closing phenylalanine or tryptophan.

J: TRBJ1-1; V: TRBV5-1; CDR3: ASSGEGAGTEAF
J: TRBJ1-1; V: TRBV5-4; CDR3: ASSGAPNTEAF
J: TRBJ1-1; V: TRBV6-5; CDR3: ASGDRRNTEAF
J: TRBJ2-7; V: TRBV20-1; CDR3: SARRNYEQY
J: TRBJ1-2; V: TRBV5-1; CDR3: ASSLETSLYGYT
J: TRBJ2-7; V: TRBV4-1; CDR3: ASSQKYEQY
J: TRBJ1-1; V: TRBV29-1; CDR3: SVDSLSFNTEAF
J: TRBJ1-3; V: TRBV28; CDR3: ASSHTRGFDPGNTIY
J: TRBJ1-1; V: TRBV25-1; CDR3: ASGPGQGLANTEAF
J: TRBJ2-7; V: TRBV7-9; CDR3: ASSSAGAEQY
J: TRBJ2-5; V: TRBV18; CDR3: ASSPRDSQETQY
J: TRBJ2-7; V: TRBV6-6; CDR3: ASAVDRGSYEQY
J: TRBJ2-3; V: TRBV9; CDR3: ASSGAGIATDTQY
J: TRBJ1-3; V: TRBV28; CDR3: ASSLSGQGRSGNTIY
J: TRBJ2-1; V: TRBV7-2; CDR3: ASSSGPNYNEQF
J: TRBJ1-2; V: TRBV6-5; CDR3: ASKGQGYYGYT
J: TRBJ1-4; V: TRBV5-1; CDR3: ASIHPGTGNEKLF
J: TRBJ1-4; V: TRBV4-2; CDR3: ASQKSILNEKLF
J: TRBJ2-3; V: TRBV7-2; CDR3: ASSLESSGSGADTQY
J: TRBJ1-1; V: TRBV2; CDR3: ATALNTEAF
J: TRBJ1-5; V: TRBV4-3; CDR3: ASADGLGPQH
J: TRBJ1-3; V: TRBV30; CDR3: AWSQGRSGNTIY
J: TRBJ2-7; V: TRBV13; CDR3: ASSLRTGARGYEQY
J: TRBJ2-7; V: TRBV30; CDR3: AWSVLHGQTYEQY
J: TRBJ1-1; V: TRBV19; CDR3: ASSKRGITEAF
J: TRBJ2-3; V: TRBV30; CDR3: AWSPTRTSGSSDTQY
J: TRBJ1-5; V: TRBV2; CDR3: ASSEGGRRYNQPQH
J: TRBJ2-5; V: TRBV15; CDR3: ATSWGRAGEEETQY
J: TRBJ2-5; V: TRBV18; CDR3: ASSPPRDLKETQY
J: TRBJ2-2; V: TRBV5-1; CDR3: ASSEETRGGELF
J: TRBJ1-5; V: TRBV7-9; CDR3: ASSQSGGIHQPQH
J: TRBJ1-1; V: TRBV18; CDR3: ASSPGGQQNTEAF
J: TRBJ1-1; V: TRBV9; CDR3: ASSVGGTGLALNTEAF
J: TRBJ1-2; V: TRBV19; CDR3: ASSIATSYGYT
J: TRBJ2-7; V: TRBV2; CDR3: ASSDVGELEQY
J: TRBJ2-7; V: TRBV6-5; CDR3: ASSPRQGAPVEQY
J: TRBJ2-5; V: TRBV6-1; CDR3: ASMDWY
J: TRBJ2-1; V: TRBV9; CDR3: ASSASSDPYNEQF
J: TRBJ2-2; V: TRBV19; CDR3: ASSPGLTGELF
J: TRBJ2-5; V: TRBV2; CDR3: ASSEGETQY
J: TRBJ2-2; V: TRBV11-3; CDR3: ASSLGLGADTGELF
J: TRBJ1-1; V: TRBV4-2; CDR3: ASSQLTTNTEAF
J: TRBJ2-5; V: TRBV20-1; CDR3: SADIRETQY
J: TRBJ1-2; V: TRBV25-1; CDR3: ASSRGQGRDYYGYT
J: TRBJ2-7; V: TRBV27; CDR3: ASSSPGQGLYEQY
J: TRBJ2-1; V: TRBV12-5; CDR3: ASGLPRGNEQF
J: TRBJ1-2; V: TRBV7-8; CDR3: ASSSSAGYGYT
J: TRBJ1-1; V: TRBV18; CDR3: ASSPATGSTEAF
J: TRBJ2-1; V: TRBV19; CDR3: ASSRRRNEQF
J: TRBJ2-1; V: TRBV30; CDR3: AWSVGLTSSYNEQF
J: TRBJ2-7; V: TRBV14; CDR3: ASSDGRFSYEQY
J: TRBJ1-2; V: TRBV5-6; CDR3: ASSLGLGRDVSYGYT
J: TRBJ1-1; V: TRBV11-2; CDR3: ASGNRARDTEAF
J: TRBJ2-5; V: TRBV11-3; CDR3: ASSLERVGGTQY